The sequence of this T cell receptor beta chain was determined in a study of CD8 T cells in ankylosing spondylitis. Study-wide points: There was a TCR beta motif, made of eight highly homologous variants, that appeared characteristic of ankylosing spondylitis blood.

Only a few counts were recorded for this clonotype. What it binds is not known. It was by quantitative 5'-RACE with molecular barcodes that TCR beta libraries were made. TCRdb reanalysed the 5' RACE reads using MiXCR and keeps one entry per CDR3 protein. The table records a few hundred thousand distinct CDR3 sequences, about 20% of them present only once. Deletions cut 3 bases from V and 5 bases from J, with 13 bases between. Per the germline V gene, CDR1 is SGHAT and CDR2 is FQNNGV. This CDR3 has 14 amino acids. The clonotype was recovered from a male donor with ankylosing spondylitis. The source material was blood, either unsorted or a sorted T cell fraction (not recorded which). The chain joins TRBV11-2 to TRBJ1-2; D is perhaps TRBD1 (5 bases). Written as DNA, the CDR3 is TGTGCCAGCAGCTTCGGGACTGTTTTATATGGCTACACCTTC. Translated, it gives CASSFGTVLYGYTF.